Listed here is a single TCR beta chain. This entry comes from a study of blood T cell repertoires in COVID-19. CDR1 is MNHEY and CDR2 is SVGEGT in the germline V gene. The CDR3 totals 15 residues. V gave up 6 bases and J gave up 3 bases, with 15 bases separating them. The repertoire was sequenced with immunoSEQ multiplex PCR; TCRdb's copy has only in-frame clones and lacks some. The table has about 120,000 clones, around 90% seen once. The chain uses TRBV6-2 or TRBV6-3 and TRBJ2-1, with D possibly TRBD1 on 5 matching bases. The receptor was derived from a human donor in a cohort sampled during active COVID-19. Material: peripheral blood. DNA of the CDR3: TGTGCCAGCAGCCCGACAGCCCAGAGCTACAATGAGCAGTTCTTC. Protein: CASSPTAQSYNEQFF.